The 11 T cell receptor beta chains given below trace back to one sample, sequenced in a study of Graves' ophthalmopathy and Graves' hyperthyroidism (dated by TCRdb to the late 2010s). These reads were obtained on an Illumina HiSeq 2000. TCR beta CDR3 regions were amplified from RNA transcripts for repertoire sequencing. HTBI primers and the Qiagen OneStep RT-PCR kit were used in a first-round RT-PCR, which was followed by a second-round multiplex PCR, size selection and purification. TCRdb applied fastp at Q25 and MiXCR to the public reads, then kept only in-frame beta chains. CDR3 protein sequences are deduplicated, and each keeps its most common genes and DNA. Counted in this sample were around 670,000 distinct CDR3 sequences; roughly 40% of them appeared once. The top ten clonotypes cover 44% of the sample. The sample was peripheral blood. The origin of the receptors is an adult man with Graves' ophthalmopathy.

The chain is built from TRBV5-4 and TRBJ2-7; D unclear. The CDR3 is 17 amino acids. From germline, CDR1 is SGHNT and CDR2 YYREEE (reference sequence). V lost 5 bases, J lost 0 bases, and 21 bases lay in between. The CDR3 spells CASSHRAGGVSSYEQYF. The CDR3 nucleotides are TGTGCCAGCAGTCACCGCGCCGGCGGCGTAAGCTCCTACGAGCAGTACTTC.

The chain is built from TRBV19 and TRBJ2-1; 9 nucleotides match TRBD2. This CDR3 is 16 amino acids long. The trim removed 5 bases at V and 6 bases at J, leaving 11 bases unmatched. Germline V gene lookup returns CDR1 LNHDA and CDR2 SQIVND (reference sequence). The CDR3 DNA sequence: TGTGCCAGTAGTCCGTTGCTAGCGGGAATCGGCAATGAGCAGTTCTTC. Translating it yields CASSPLLAGIGNEQFF.

This clonotype was observed a single time. No conserved phenylalanine or tryptophan is present at the end of the CDR3, so a read error is the likely explanation. The DNA of the CDR3 is TGTGCCAGCAGCATTGGGACAGCCTCTTCTGAAGGCTACACCCTC. This sequence encodes CASSIGTASSEGYTL. The chain combines TRBV7-2 with TRBJ1-2; 7 bases match TRBD1. Germline V gives CDR1 SGHTA, CDR2 FQGNSA. V lost 5 bases and J lost 8; bases outside the gene matches: 14. CDR3 length equals 15 residues.

The V call is TRBV29-1, the J call TRBJ1-1; D unclear. Deletions cut 8 bases from V and 4 bases from J, with 17 bases between. This CDR3 is 13 amino acids long. The germline V gene has CDR1 SQVTM and CDR2 ANQGSEA. This CDR3 is CSQDLGSGTEAFF. Written as DNA, the CDR3 is TGCAGCCAAGATTTAGGCTCGGGCACTGAAGCTTTCTTT.

In this sample, this clonotype turned up a few times. The conserved closing phenylalanine or tryptophan is absent in this CDR3, likely reflecting a read error. The limits of the CDR3 on the DNA are not certain, so only TCRdb's listed CDR3 is given. The chain joins TRBV10-3 to TRBJ2-7. Germline V gives CDR1 ENHRY, CDR2 SYGVKD. Counting both end residues, the CDR3 totals 8 amino acids. The CDR3 sequence: CAISEGYG.

This clonotype was seen repeatedly, ten times or more. The rearrangement links TRBV10-2 to TRBJ1-2, with a weak D call TRBD1 (5 bases). This CDR3 comprises 13 residues. V was clipped by 3 bases and J by 5 bases, with 10 bases between them. CDR1 and CDR2 (germline): WSHSY, SAAADI. CDR3 coding DNA: TGCGCCAGCAGTGAAGGGGTTCGGTATGGCTACACCTTC. Its protein product is CASSEGVRYGYTF.

This clonotype was detected only a few times. The chain employs TRBV5-8 and TRBJ1-5; 9 bases line up with TRBD1. This CDR3 comprises 13 residues. Germline CDR1 and CDR2: SGHTS and YDEGEE. Unmatched junction bases numbered 2, after V lost 4 bases and J lost 6 bases. The CDR3 DNA follows: TGTGCCAGCAGCGAGACAGGGGGTCAGCCCCAGCATTTT. Amino acid sequence: CASSETGGQPQHF. Full variable domain (missing parts from reference TRBV5-8 and TRBJ1-5): EAGVTQSPTHLIKTRGQQATLRCSPISGHTSVYWYQQALGLGLQFLLWYDEGEERNRGNFPPRFSGRQFPNYSSELNVNALELEDSALYLCASSETGGQPQHFGDGTRLSIL.

This clonotype has at least ten counts. V is TRBV7-9 and J is TRBJ2-2; TRBD1 agrees at 7 bases. Trimming took 5 bases from V and 5 from J; bases not matched to a gene: 8. This CDR3 region has 15 residues. The V gene's germline CDR1 is SEHNR and CDR2 FQNEAQ (reference sequence). CDR3 amino acids: CASSPWTGETGELFF. The CDR3 DNA sequence: TGTGCCAGCAGCCCCTGGACAGGAGAAACCGGGGAGCTGTTTTTT.

V is TRBV6-1 and J is TRBJ2-7; D remains ambiguous. Trimming stripped 3 bases from V and 2 bases from J, with 11 bases between. The CDR3 loop spans 14 amino acids. From germline, CDR1 is MNHNS and CDR2 SASEGT. CDR3 DNA: TGTGCCAGCAGTGACGGTACAAGGCCCTACGAGCAGTACTTC. It codes for CASSDGTRPYEQYF.

The rearrangement uses TRBV20-1 and TRBJ1-2; no definite D call. This CDR3 has 12 amino acids. Germline CDR1 DFQATT, CDR2 SNEGSKA (reference sequence). CDR3 in amino acids: CSPREANYGYTF. The CDR3 region has the DNA TGCAGCCCGAGGGAGGCTAACTATGGCTACACCTTC.

This chain uses TRBV7-9 with TRBJ2-2; D remains unclear. The CDR3 length is 15 residues. With 5 bases removed from V and 1 base from J, the gap between germline ends came to 11 bases. CDR1 is SEHNR and CDR2 is FQNEAQ in the germline V gene (reference sequence). CDR3 sequence (DNA): TGTGCCAGCAGCCCTCGGCAGCTGAACACCGGGGAGCTGTTTTTT. Residues: CASSPRQLNTGELFF. The whole variable domain, remainder taken from reference TRBV7-9 and TRBJ2-2, is DTGVSQNPRHKITKRGQNVTFRCDPISEHNRLYWYRQTLGQGPEFLTYFQNEAQLEKSRLLSDRFSAERPKGSFSTLEIQRTEQGDSAMYLCASSPRQLNTGELFFGEGSRLTVL.